Listed below are T cell receptor beta chains from one sample, sequenced in a study of T cell responses to AZD1222 COVID-19 vaccine. The repertoire was sequenced with immunoSEQ multiplex PCR; TCRdb's copy has only in-frame clones and lacks some. The sample carries 150,000 to 200,000 clones, roughly 89% recorded once. The sequencing used peripheral blood, collected 28 days after the second AZD1222 dose. The origin of the receptors is an adult who received the AZD1222 COVID-19 vaccine. Both conserved end residues are part of each CDR3. The D gene is left open where the match is weak. Clone sizes are given selectively: once, few, many, or a class where the clone is expanded.

J | size | D | V | DNA | CDR3
TRBJ2-3 | . | . | TRBV7-2 | TGTGCCAGCAGCTTAATGTGGGGGGTAACAGATACGCAGTATTTT | CASSLMWGVTDTQYF
TRBJ2-3 | once | . | TRBV30 | TGTGCCTGGATGAGAGGGATCACAGATACGCAGTATTTT | CAWMRGITDTQYF
TRBJ1-2 | . | TRBD1 | TRBV5-1 | TGCGCCAGCAGCCCGGACAGGGGCGAATATGGCTACACCTTC | CASSPDRGEYGYTF
TRBJ2-1 | . | . | TRBV24-1 | TGTGCCACCAGTGACCGAGTAGATGGTGAGCAGTTCTTC | CATSDRVDGEQFF
TRBJ1-6 | . | . | TRBV7-9 | TGTGCCAGCAGCTTAGGGGCAGGGCCACGACGCCTGCAGTTT | CASSLGAGPRRLQF
TRBJ2-3 | . | TRBD2 | TRBV7-2 | TGTGCCAGCAACCGGGGGGGCCCAGATACGCAGTATTTT | CASNRGGPDTQYF
TRBJ2-7 | . | . | TRBV12-3/TRBV12-4 | TGTGCCAGCAGTTTGACCCCGGCCGGCGAGCAGTACTTC | CASSLTPAGEQYF
TRBJ2-7 | . | TRBD2 | TRBV5-4 | TGTGCCAGCAGCTTTGGGGGGGTAGAGGACGAGCAGTACTTC | CASSFGGVEDEQYF
TRBJ2-5 | . | . | TRBV4-3 | TGCGCCAGCAGCCAAGATTTGGGGGGCGCGGAGACCCAGTACTTC | CASSQDLGGAETQYF
TRBJ1-6 | few | . | TRBV19 | TGTGCCAGTAGTCCCCGACGGGGGTGGGTCCGTGTTTCACCCCTCCACTTT | CASSPRRGWVRVSPLHF
TRBJ2-7 | . | . | TRBV7-2 | TGTGCCAGCAGCAGGGACGGCTACGAGCAGTACTTC | CASSRDGYEQYF
TRBJ1-2 | once | . | TRBV7-9 | TGTGCCAGCAGCTTGAGTCTTGATGGCTACACCTTC | CASSLSLDGYTF
TRBJ2-7 | . | . | TRBV5-1 | TGCGCCAGCAGCCCAGGACAAGAGCAGTACTTC | CASSPGQEQYF
TRBJ1-2 | . | . | TRBV5-4 | TGTGCCAGCAGTCAAGACGGGAGCTACTATGGCTACACCTTC | CASSQDGSYYGYTF
TRBJ1-2 | once | . | TRBV7-2 | TGTGCCAGCAGCCCCGGGACGTTTGGGGGCTACACCTTC | CASSPGTFGGYTF
TRBJ1-5 | medium-sized | . | TRBV3-1/TRBV3-2 | TGTGCCAGCAGCCAAGATTCGAGGGACAATAGGCAGCCCCAGCATTTT | CASSQDSRDNRQPQHF
TRBJ2-7 | . | . | TRBV10-1 | TGCGCCAGCAGCGTCTCGGGGTCCTACGAGCAGTACTTC | CASSVSGSYEQYF
TRBJ2-3 | . | TRBD2 | TRBV7-9 | TGTGCCAGCAGCCCCGGACTAGCGGGACGTGGTACGCAGTATTTT | CASSPGLAGRGTQYF
TRBJ1-1 | . | . | TRBV9 | TGTGCCAGCAGCGTCAGCACAGGTTCCGGTGAAGCTTTCTTT | CASSVSTGSGEAFF
TRBJ1-4 | . | TRBD1 | TRBV6-2/TRBV6-3 | TGTGCCAGCAGTTACTCAGGGGCAGGGGGCTCCGATGGAAAACTGTTTTTT | CASSYSGAGGSDGKLFF
TRBJ2-6 | . | . | TRBV19 | TGTGCCAGTAGTATTTCGGACTCTGGGGCCAACGTCCTGACTTTC | CASSISDSGANVLTF
TRBJ2-2 | . | . | TRBV2 | TGTGCCAGCAGTGTAGGGAACACCGGGGAGCTGTTTTTT | CASSVGNTGELFF
TRBJ1-5 | . | . | TRBV12-5 | TGTGCTAGTGGTGGCGGGGATAGCAATCAGCCCCAGCATTTT | CASGGGDSNQPQHF
TRBJ2-1 | . | . | TRBV10-3 | TGTGCCATCAGTGAGACTGGGGCCGAGCAGTTCTTC | CAISETGAEQFF
TRBJ2-3 | . | TRBD2 | TRBV4-2 | TGTGCCAGCAGCCAAGAGATAGCGGGGGGGCGGGATACGCAGTATTTT | CASSQEIAGGRDTQYF
TRBJ2-1 | . | TRBD2 | TRBV15 | TGTGCCACCAGCAGAGATTTGTGGGCTAGCGGGGGGGCCGGGGCCTACAATGAGCAGTTCTTC | CATSRDLWASGGAGAYNEQFF
TRBJ1-2 | . | . | TRBV4-1 | TGCGCCAGCAGCCAAGTGGGTTCATACGGCCTTGGGGGAGGCTACACCTTC | CASSQVGSYGLGGGYTF
TRBJ1-2 | few | TRBD1 | TRBV5-1 | TGCGCCAGCAGCGCGTCGGCAGGGGGTTCTAACTATGGCTACACCTTC | CASSASAGGSNYGYTF
TRBJ2-7 | . | . | TRBV9 | TGTGCCAGCAGCGTAGCAGGAAACTACGAGCAGTACTTC | CASSVAGNYEQYF
TRBJ1-1 | . | . | TRBV10-2 | TGCGCCAGCAGTGAGGGATGGGCGAACACTGAAGCTTTCTTT | CASSEGWANTEAFF
TRBJ1-2 | . | . | TRBV9 | TGTGCCAGCAGCGTAATTGAGGACCCTGGGAACTATGGCTACACCTTC | CASSVIEDPGNYGYTF
TRBJ1-1 | . | . | TRBV9 | TGTGCCAGCAGCGTCGCCCTGGACAGTCAAGCTGAAGCTTTCTTT | CASSVALDSQAEAFF
TRBJ2-1 | . | . | TRBV3-1/TRBV3-2 | TGTGCCAGCAGCCAAATAGTGTCTCCGCGGGAGCAGTTCTTC | CASSQIVSPREQFF
TRBJ1-2 | . | . | TRBV4-1 | TGCGCCAGCAGCCAACAAGCCGCCGGGTCAACGGGGATCTATGGCTACACCTTC | CASSQQAAGSTGIYGYTF
TRBJ1-2 | few | . | TRBV12-3/TRBV12-4 | TGTGCCAGCAGTTTCAGAACCGGTGGCTACACCTTC | CASSFRTGGYTF
TRBJ2-3 | . | . | TRBV5-4 | TGTGCCAGCAGGACGGGGGCAGGGAGCCCAGATACGCAGTATTTT | CASRTGAGSPDTQYF
TRBJ2-5 | . | TRBD1 | TRBV2 | TGTGCCAGCAGCACGGACAGGCAAGAGACCCAGTACTTC | CASSTDRQETQYF
TRBJ2-5 | few | . | TRBV6-6 | TGTGCCAGCAGAAAAGGGGAGACCCAGTACTTC | CASRKGETQYF
TRBJ1-6 | once | TRBD1 | TRBV15 | TGTGCCACCAGCAGCGGGGGACAGGGGCCTCTTGAACCCCTCCACTTT | CATSSGGQGPLEPLHF
TRBJ1-5 | . | . | TRBV21-1 | TGTGCCAGCAGCAGGGACGGACAGGTGAGATTCAATCAGCCCCAGCATTTT | CASSRDGQVRFNQPQHF
TRBJ2-7 | . | . | TRBV7-9 | TGTGCCAGCACCCAAGCGGCCTCCTACGAGCAGTACTTC | CASTQAASYEQYF
TRBJ1-4 | . | TRBD1 | TRBV4-3 | TGCGCCAGCAGGGCCGGGACAGGGGACGAAAAACTGTTTTTT | CASRAGTGDEKLFF
TRBJ1-1 | . | TRBD1 | TRBV6-5 | TGTGCCAGCAGTTTCTCCAGGGGGGGAAAGGCTTTCTTT | CASSFSRGGKAFF
TRBJ2-5 | . | TRBD1 | TRBV9 | TGTGCCAGCAGCCCCTCTCTTCAGGGGGACGGAGAGACCCAGTACTTC | CASSPSLQGDGETQYF